This T cell receptor beta chain was sequenced in a study of T cells in Graves' hyperthyroidism and ophthalmopathy. Findings and limits, study-wide: The majority of expanded thyroid clonotypes above 0.001 also appeared in blood. Ophthalmopathy was separated from stable hyperthyroidism by a 13 V-J model.

Amplification yielded TCR beta CDR3 regions, with RNA transcripts as the source. During a first-round RT-PCR of the TCR CDR3, the HTBI primer set was used. TCRdb passed the multiplex PCR reads through MiXCR, listing each CDR3 protein once. Of over 120,000 distinct CDR3 sequences in the sample, 22% were seen once. On the basis of clinical symptoms, serum thyroxine and TRAb, thyroid ultrasound and orbital computed tomography, diagnoses were made. Blood was obtained at the first hyperthyroidism diagnosis, which preceded any ophthalmopathy symptoms. This clonotype was picked up a small number of times. Its antigen is currently unknown. V lost 4 bases and J lost 0, with 13 bases in between. This CDR3 has 16 amino acids. The germline gives CDR1 SNHLY, CDR2 FYNNEI.

The TCR originated in a woman in her fifties or sixties with Graves' hyperthyroidism that later progressed to Graves' ophthalmopathy. This chain connects TRBV2 to TRBJ1-5; D may be TRBD1 (5 bases). What was sequenced was blood. The CDR3 protein is CASSGPGGGSNQPQHF. The DNA of the CDR3 is TGTGCCAGCAGTGGGCCGGGGGGGGGTAGCAATCAGCCCCAGCATTTT.